This is a list of T cell receptor beta chains from one sample in a study of cytomegalovirus exposure and HLA in healthy donors. The protocol was immunoSEQ multiplex PCR, while the TCRdb copy is restricted to in-frame clones and leaves out a portion. The repertoire holds approximately 130,000 clones, 60% to 85% seen once, with less than 3% in the top ten. The source material was PBMCs. The source of these receptors is a woman aged 40 to 55 in good health and CMV-seropositive. CDR3s include the opening cysteine and the closing phenylalanine or tryptophan. Fields, in order: clone size, CDR3 length, J gene, D gene, V gene, CDR3 protein, CDR3 DNA. A D gene is named only where the DNA matches it firmly. Clone size, where shown, is once, few, many, or a class for clones that have expanded.

clone size: -
CDR3 length: 16
J gene: TRBJ1-5
D gene: -
V gene: TRBV5-6
CDR3 protein: CASSLASGPGNQPQHF
CDR3 DNA: TGTGCCAGCAGCTTGGCTTCAGGCCCCGGCAATCAGCCCCAGCATTTT

clone size: -
CDR3 length: 15
J gene: TRBJ2-1
D gene: -
V gene: TRBV5-1
CDR3 protein: CASSPDRGGYNEQFF
CDR3 DNA: TGCGCCAGCAGCCCAGACAGGGGAGGGTACAATGAGCAGTTCTTC

clone size: -
CDR3 length: 14
J gene: TRBJ2-7
D gene: -
V gene: TRBV6-5
CDR3 protein: CASSFRQGTYEQYF
CDR3 DNA: TGTGCCAGCAGTTTCCGGCAGGGGACCTACGAGCAGTACTTC

clone size: -
CDR3 length: 13
J gene: TRBJ1-5
D gene: TRBD1
V gene: TRBV6-5
CDR3 protein: CASSQGDGQPQHF
CDR3 DNA: TGTGCCAGCAGCCAGGGGGACGGACAGCCCCAGCATTTT

clone size: -
CDR3 length: 13
J gene: TRBJ1-5
D gene: -
V gene: TRBV19
CDR3 protein: CASSSQVNQPQHF
CDR3 DNA: TGTGCCAGTAGTTCCCAGGTAAATCAGCCCCAGCATTTT

clone size: -
CDR3 length: 14
J gene: TRBJ2-7
D gene: -
V gene: TRBV19
CDR3 protein: CASSIAGLPYEQYF
CDR3 DNA: TGTGCCAGTAGTATAGCGGGACTCCCCTACGAGCAGTACTTC

clone size: -
CDR3 length: 12
J gene: TRBJ2-1
D gene: -
V gene: TRBV11-2
CDR3 protein: CASSSRGLQQFF
CDR3 DNA: TGTGCCAGCAGCTCAAGGGGCCTCCAGCAGTTCTTC

clone size: once
CDR3 length: 14
J gene: TRBJ1-5
D gene: -
V gene: TRBV28
CDR3 protein: CASSLRTPNQPQHF
CDR3 DNA: TGTGCCAGCAGTTTAAGGACACCCAATCAGCCCCAGCATTTT

clone size: -
CDR3 length: 15
J gene: TRBJ2-2
D gene: TRBD2
V gene: TRBV6-4
CDR3 protein: CASSGTSGNTGELFF
CDR3 DNA: TGTGCCAGCAGTGGGACTAGCGGGAACACCGGGGAGCTGTTTTTT

clone size: few
CDR3 length: 16
J gene: TRBJ2-7
D gene: TRBD2
V gene: TRBV6-1
CDR3 protein: CASSEEPWTRSYEQYF
CDR3 DNA: TGTGCCAGCAGTGAAGAACCCTGGACTAGGAGCTACGAGCAGTACTTC

clone size: once
CDR3 length: 13
J gene: TRBJ2-2
D gene: -
V gene: TRBV30
CDR3 protein: CAWGRTYTGELFF
CDR3 DNA: TGTGCCTGGGGGAGGACTTACACCGGGGAGCTGTTTTTT

clone size: -
CDR3 length: 15
J gene: TRBJ1-1
D gene: TRBD1
V gene: TRBV7-9
CDR3 protein: CASSLTGGGYTEAFF
CDR3 DNA: TGTGCCAGCAGCTTAACAGGGGGTGGTTACACTGAAGCTTTCTTT

clone size: -
CDR3 length: 13
J gene: TRBJ1-2
D gene: -
V gene: TRBV28
CDR3 protein: CASSLPGGDGYTF
CDR3 DNA: TGTGCCAGCAGTTTGCCGGGGGGGGATGGCTACACCTTC

clone size: -
CDR3 length: 13
J gene: TRBJ2-3
D gene: -
V gene: TRBV5-6
CDR3 protein: CASSLDSFDTQYF
CDR3 DNA: TGTGCCAGCAGCCTGGACAGTTTCGATACGCAGTATTTT

clone size: few
CDR3 length: 13
J gene: TRBJ2-1
D gene: TRBD1
V gene: TRBV5-1
CDR3 protein: CASSVRDRGEQFF
CDR3 DNA: TGCGCCAGCAGCGTCCGGGACAGGGGAGAGCAGTTCTTC

clone size: -
CDR3 length: 15
J gene: TRBJ2-1
D gene: TRBD2
V gene: TRBV7-3
CDR3 protein: CASSEPGLPYNEQFF
CDR3 DNA: TGTGCCAGCAGCGAACCGGGACTACCCTACAATGAGCAGTTCTTC

clone size: -
CDR3 length: 14
J gene: TRBJ2-1
D gene: TRBD2
V gene: TRBV29-1
CDR3 protein: CSVRAGGGSNEQFF
CDR3 DNA: TGCAGCGTTAGGGCGGGAGGGGGTTCAAATGAGCAGTTCTTC

clone size: -
CDR3 length: 14
J gene: TRBJ2-5
D gene: TRBD1
V gene: TRBV7-9
CDR3 protein: CASSLQGVLETQYF
CDR3 DNA: TGTGCCAGCAGCTTACAGGGGGTTCTTGAGACCCAGTACTTC

clone size: -
CDR3 length: 13
J gene: TRBJ2-2
D gene: -
V gene: TRBV7-3
CDR3 protein: CASSLMTTGELFF
CDR3 DNA: TGTGCCAGCAGCTTAATGACAACCGGGGAGCTGTTTTTT

clone size: -
CDR3 length: 16
J gene: TRBJ1-6
D gene: TRBD1
V gene: TRBV18
CDR3 protein: CASSRTGGEYNSPLHF
CDR3 DNA: TGTGCCAGCTCGCGAACAGGGGGCGAATATAATTCACCCCTCCACTTT

clone size: -
CDR3 length: 13
J gene: TRBJ1-1
D gene: -
V gene: TRBV2
CDR3 protein: CASRGQLNTEAFF
CDR3 DNA: TGTGCCAGCAGAGGACAGTTGAACACTGAAGCTTTCTTT

clone size: -
CDR3 length: 11
J gene: TRBJ2-7
D gene: -
V gene: TRBV20-1
CDR3 protein: CSAHQGYEQYF
CDR3 DNA: TGCAGTGCTCATCAGGGCTACGAGCAGTACTTC

clone size: -
CDR3 length: 15
J gene: TRBJ1-4
D gene: -
V gene: TRBV9
CDR3 protein: CASSGDAGAGEKLFF
CDR3 DNA: TGTGCCAGCAGCGGGGACGCGGGGGCAGGTGAAAAACTGTTTTTT

clone size: -
CDR3 length: 15
J gene: TRBJ1-5
D gene: -
V gene: TRBV5-1
CDR3 protein: CASSWAGASNQPQHF
CDR3 DNA: TGCGCCAGCAGCTGGGCGGGGGCTAGCAATCAGCCCCAGCATTTT

clone size: -
CDR3 length: 16
J gene: TRBJ2-1
D gene: TRBD2
V gene: TRBV7-2
CDR3 protein: CASSSGSGPSYNEQFF
CDR3 DNA: TGTGCCAGCAGCTCTGGTAGCGGGCCCTCCTACAATGAGCAGTTCTTC

clone size: -
CDR3 length: 15
J gene: TRBJ2-7
D gene: TRBD1
V gene: TRBV5-1
CDR3 protein: CASSLVTGVASEQYF
CDR3 DNA: TGCGCCAGCAGCTTGGTTACAGGGGTAGCCTCCGAGCAGTACTTC

clone size: few
CDR3 length: 17
J gene: TRBJ1-1
D gene: TRBD1
V gene: TRBV4-3
CDR3 protein: CASSPGQGLAMNTEAFF
CDR3 DNA: TGCGCCAGCAGCCCCGGACAGGGACTGGCGATGAACACTGAAGCTTTCTTT

clone size: -
CDR3 length: 13
J gene: TRBJ1-3
D gene: TRBD1
V gene: TRBV30
CDR3 protein: CAWEQGSGNTIYF
CDR3 DNA: TGTGCCTGGGAACAGGGGTCTGGAAACACCATATATTTT

clone size: -
CDR3 length: 14
J gene: TRBJ1-1
D gene: TRBD1
V gene: TRBV29-1
CDR3 protein: CSVDRGRLFTEAFF
CDR3 DNA: TGCAGCGTTGACAGGGGGCGTTTGTTCACTGAAGCTTTCTTT

clone size: few
CDR3 length: 13
J gene: TRBJ1-2
D gene: TRBD1
V gene: TRBV29-1
CDR3 protein: CSVDRVGGDGYTF
CDR3 DNA: TGCAGCGTTGACAGGGTAGGGGGCGATGGCTACACCTTC

clone size: -
CDR3 length: 14
J gene: TRBJ1-2
D gene: -
V gene: TRBV7-2
CDR3 protein: CASSLDRSARGYTF
CDR3 DNA: TGTGCCAGCAGCCTTGACCGATCGGCTAGGGGCTACACCTTC

clone size: once
CDR3 length: 14
J gene: TRBJ2-7
D gene: TRBD2
V gene: TRBV7-2
CDR3 protein: CASSTSGGTYEQYF
CDR3 DNA: TGTGCCAGCAGTACTAGCGGGGGGACCTACGAGCAGTACTTC

clone size: -
CDR3 length: 13
J gene: TRBJ2-1
D gene: TRBD2
V gene: TRBV29-1
CDR3 protein: CSVGLGAHNEQFF
CDR3 DNA: TGCAGCGTCGGACTAGGTGCCCACAATGAGCAGTTCTTC

clone size: few
CDR3 length: 17
J gene: TRBJ2-6
D gene: -
V gene: TRBV4-1
CDR3 protein: CASSQGMEGTGANVLTF
CDR3 DNA: TGCGCCAGCAGCCAAGGGATGGAGGGAACCGGGGCCAACGTCCTGACTTTC

clone size: -
CDR3 length: 16
J gene: TRBJ2-2
D gene: -
V gene: TRBV6-1
CDR3 protein: CASSEFRVENTGELFF
CDR3 DNA: TGTGCCAGCAGTGAGTTCAGGGTTGAGAACACCGGGGAGCTGTTTTTT

clone size: -
CDR3 length: 12
J gene: TRBJ2-5
D gene: -
V gene: TRBV30
CDR3 protein: CAWSLGVETQYF
CDR3 DNA: TGTGCCTGGAGCCTAGGGGTCGAGACCCAGTACTTC

clone size: -
CDR3 length: 13
J gene: TRBJ2-1
D gene: TRBD2
V gene: TRBV29-1
CDR3 protein: CSVAGTSGIEQFF
CDR3 DNA: TGCAGCGTGGCCGGGACTAGCGGGATTGAGCAGTTCTTC

clone size: -
CDR3 length: 15
J gene: TRBJ2-5
D gene: -
V gene: TRBV4-2
CDR3 protein: CASSPPGRGRETQYF
CDR3 DNA: TGTGCCAGCAGCCCACCTGGGCGGGGCCGGGAGACCCAGTACTTC

clone size: -
CDR3 length: 14
J gene: TRBJ2-5
D gene: -
V gene: TRBV7-8
CDR3 protein: CASSPRDFLETQYF
CDR3 DNA: TGTGCCAGCAGCCCCCGGGACTTCCTCGAGACCCAGTACTTC

clone size: few
CDR3 length: 14
J gene: TRBJ1-5
D gene: -
V gene: TRBV7-2
CDR3 protein: CASSLDNPNQPQHF
CDR3 DNA: TGTGCCAGCAGCCTAGACAATCCCAATCAGCCCCAGCATTTT

clone size: -
CDR3 length: 13
J gene: TRBJ1-3
D gene: -
V gene: TRBV30
CDR3 protein: CAWAPAGADTIYF
CDR3 DNA: TGTGCCTGGGCTCCCGCCGGCGCGGACACCATATATTTT

clone size: -
CDR3 length: 13
J gene: TRBJ1-2
D gene: TRBD1
V gene: TRBV5-4
CDR3 protein: CASSFTGEGGYTF
CDR3 DNA: TGTGCCAGCAGCTTCACAGGGGAAGGGGGCTACACCTTC

clone size: once
CDR3 length: 13
J gene: TRBJ2-2
D gene: -
V gene: TRBV10-2
CDR3 protein: CATSKSGTGELFF
CDR3 DNA: TGCGCCACCTCGAAGTCCGGCACCGGGGAGCTGTTTTTT

clone size: -
CDR3 length: 16
J gene: TRBJ2-1
D gene: TRBD2
V gene: TRBV13
CDR3 protein: CASSLKRTSGVDEQFF
CDR3 DNA: TGTGCCAGCAGCTTAAAGCGGACTAGCGGGGTGGATGAGCAGTTCTTC

clone size: -
CDR3 length: 16
J gene: TRBJ2-2
D gene: TRBD2
V gene: TRBV29-1
CDR3 protein: CSVEVFMASGTGELFF
CDR3 DNA: TGCAGCGTTGAAGTTTTTATGGCTAGCGGCACCGGGGAGCTGTTTTTT

clone size: -
CDR3 length: 19
J gene: TRBJ2-5
D gene: TRBD2
V gene: TRBV19
CDR3 protein: CASSKARLAGAGGQETQYF
CDR3 DNA: TGTGCCAGTAGTAAAGCTCGACTAGCGGGGGCCGGCGGCCAAGAGACCCAGTACTTC

clone size: -
CDR3 length: 19
J gene: TRBJ2-3
D gene: -
V gene: TRBV6-1
CDR3 protein: CASSERGGLGQVLADTQYF
CDR3 DNA: TGTGCCAGCAGTGAAAGGGGGGGATTGGGACAGGTCCTAGCCGATACGCAGTATTTT

clone size: -
CDR3 length: 18
J gene: TRBJ1-5
D gene: -
V gene: TRBV10-2
CDR3 protein: CASSETPGRADSNQPQHF
CDR3 DNA: TGCGCCAGCAGTGAAACCCCAGGCAGGGCGGATAGCAATCAGCCCCAGCATTTT

clone size: -
CDR3 length: 14
J gene: TRBJ2-2
D gene: -
V gene: TRBV4-1
CDR3 protein: CASTEPGVTGELFF
CDR3 DNA: TGCGCCAGCACCGAACCGGGGGTCACCGGGGAGCTGTTTTTT

clone size: -
CDR3 length: 13
J gene: TRBJ1-1
D gene: -
V gene: TRBV7-2
CDR3 protein: CASSLAGNTEAFF
CDR3 DNA: TGTGCCAGCAGCTTGGCGGGTAACACTGAAGCTTTCTTT

clone size: -
CDR3 length: 12
J gene: TRBJ2-7
D gene: -
V gene: TRBV15
CDR3 protein: CATSIGIGEQYF
CDR3 DNA: TGTGCCACCAGCATTGGCATCGGGGAGCAGTACTTC

clone size: few
CDR3 length: 18
J gene: TRBJ2-6
D gene: TRBD2
V gene: TRBV13
CDR3 protein: CASSALSGSMSGANVLTF
CDR3 DNA: TGTGCCAGCAGCGCCTTGAGCGGGAGTATGTCTGGGGCCAACGTCCTGACTTTC

clone size: -
CDR3 length: 14
J gene: TRBJ1-5
D gene: -
V gene: TRBV5-1
CDR3 protein: CASSPGVSNQPQHF
CDR3 DNA: TGCGCCAGCAGCCCCGGGGTAAGCAATCAGCCCCAGCATTTT

clone size: -
CDR3 length: 14
J gene: TRBJ2-3
D gene: -
V gene: TRBV27
CDR3 protein: CASSYSTATDTQYF
CDR3 DNA: TGTGCCAGCAGTTACAGTACAGCCACAGATACGCAGTATTTT

clone size: once
CDR3 length: 14
J gene: TRBJ1-1
D gene: -
V gene: TRBV14
CDR3 protein: CASSQGTGGSEAFF
CDR3 DNA: TGTGCCAGCAGCCAAGGGACGGGGGGCTCAGAAGCTTTCTTT

clone size: few
CDR3 length: 15
J gene: TRBJ1-5
D gene: -
V gene: TRBV7-2
CDR3 protein: CASSQGSRGNQPQHF
CDR3 DNA: TGTGCCAGCAGTCAAGGGTCCAGGGGTAATCAGCCCCAGCATTTT

clone size: -
CDR3 length: 13
J gene: TRBJ2-2
D gene: -
V gene: TRBV7-9
CDR3 protein: CAVLGGGTGELFF
CDR3 DNA: TGTGCCGTCCTGGGAGGGGGAACCGGGGAGCTGTTTTTT

clone size: -
CDR3 length: 15
J gene: TRBJ2-7
D gene: -
V gene: TRBV7-9
CDR3 protein: CASSSGTLVLYEQYF
CDR3 DNA: TGTGCCAGCAGCTCCGGGACACTGGTCCTCTACGAGCAGTACTTC

clone size: -
CDR3 length: 15
J gene: TRBJ2-5
D gene: TRBD2
V gene: TRBV5-1
CDR3 protein: CASSLAGLEQETQYF
CDR3 DNA: TGCGCCAGCAGCTTAGCGGGACTTGAACAAGAGACCCAGTACTTC